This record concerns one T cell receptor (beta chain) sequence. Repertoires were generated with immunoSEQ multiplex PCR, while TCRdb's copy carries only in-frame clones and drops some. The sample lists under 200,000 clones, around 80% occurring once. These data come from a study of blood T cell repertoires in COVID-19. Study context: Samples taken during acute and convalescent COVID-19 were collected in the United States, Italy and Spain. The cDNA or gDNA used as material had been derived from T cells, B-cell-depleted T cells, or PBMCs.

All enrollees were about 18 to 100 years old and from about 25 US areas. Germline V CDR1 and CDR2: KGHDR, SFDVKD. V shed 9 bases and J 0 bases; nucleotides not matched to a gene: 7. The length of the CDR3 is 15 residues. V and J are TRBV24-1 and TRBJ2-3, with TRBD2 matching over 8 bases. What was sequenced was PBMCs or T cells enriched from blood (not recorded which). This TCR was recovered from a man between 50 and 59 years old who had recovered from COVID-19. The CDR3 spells CATQGTRPSTDTQYF. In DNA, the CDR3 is TGTGCCACCCAGGGGACTAGACCTAGCACAGATACGCAGTATTTT.